The rows below give T cell receptor beta chains drawn from one sample of a study of long-term antiretroviral therapy in people with HIV. Sequencing was performed with immunoSEQ multiplex PCR; in TCRdb, only in-frame clones are kept and a portion is missing. This sample has 39,000 or so clones, with almost 85% found just once. The specimen was unsorted PBMCs, collected 0.6 years after starting antiretroviral therapy. The receptor set was obtained from a man between 18 and 29 years old with HIV. CDR3s include the opening cysteine and the closing phenylalanine or tryptophan. Each record gives: D gene, clone size, J gene, CDR3 length, V gene, CDR3 protein, CDR3 DNA. A D gene is named only where the DNA matches it firmly. The size of a clone is reported for some rows only, either as once, few or many, or as a class for expanded clones.

. | few | TRBJ1-5 | 14 | TRBV28 | CASSDRHSNQPQHF | TGTGCCAGCAGTGACAGGCATAGCAATCAGCCCCAGCATTTT
. | once | TRBJ1-1 | 11 | TRBV29-1 | CSGKTNTEAFF | TGCAGCGGGAAGACGAACACTGAAGCTTTCTTT
. | . | TRBJ2-2 | 15 | TRBV7-8 | CASSASPRGTGELFF | TGTGCCAGCAGCGCTAGTCCCCGGGGCACCGGGGAGCTGTTTTTT
TRBD2 | once | TRBJ2-1 | 13 | TRBV5-8 | CASILYGRGEQFF | TGTGCCAGCATCCTCTACGGGAGGGGTGAGCAGTTCTTC
TRBD1 | . | TRBJ1-5 | 18 | TRBV28 | CASSFLGLMDRSGQPQHF | TGTGCCAGCAGTTTCTTGGGTTTAATGGACAGGTCAGGTCAGCCCCAGCATTTT
. | . | TRBJ2-3 | 14 | TRBV6-4 | CASSDNSGTDTQYF | TGTGCCAGCAGTGACAATAGCGGCACAGATACGCAGTATTTT
. | . | TRBJ2-7 | 17 | TRBV5-4 | CASSLGGPGTGLYEQYF | TGTGCCAGCAGCTTGGGCGGTCCGGGGACTGGCCTTTACGAGCAGTACTTC
TRBD2 | . | TRBJ2-1 | 15 | TRBV2 | CASSEEAGGRHEQFF | TGTGCCAGCAGTGAGGAGGCGGGAGGGCGTCATGAGCAGTTCTTC
TRBD2 | . | TRBJ2-2 | 18 | TRBV5-1 | CASSLTRLAGGGTGELFF | TGCGCCAGCAGCTTGACCAGACTAGCGGGAGGTGGCACCGGGGAGCTGTTTTTT
TRBD2 | . | TRBJ2-7 | 14 | TRBV2 | CASSGTSGRGEQYF | TGTGCCAGCAGCGGGACTAGCGGGAGGGGCGAGCAGTACTTC
. | few | TRBJ1-2 | 13 | TRBV4-3 | CASSQPGLYGYTF | TGCGCCAGCAGCCAACCAGGCCTCTATGGCTACACCTTC
TRBD2 | once | TRBJ2-7 | 13 | TRBV7-2 | CASSPRLAYEQYF | TGTGCCAGCAGCCCCCGACTAGCGTACGAGCAGTACTTC
TRBD2 | once | TRBJ2-2 | 17 | TRBV28 | CASSLLAGVKRAGELFF | TGTGCCAGCAGTTTACTAGCGGGAGTTAAGAGGGCCGGGGAGCTGTTTTTT
. | . | TRBJ1-5 | 14 | TRBV19 | CASSRWKSNQPQHF | TGTGCCAGTAGTCGATGGAAGAGCAATCAGCCCCAGCATTTT
. | . | TRBJ2-7 | 15 | TRBV7-2 | CASSSRAYPSYEQYF | TGTGCCAGCAGCTCCCGGGCCTATCCCTCCTACGAGCAGTACTTC
. | . | TRBJ2-1 | 13 | TRBV4-3 | CASSQGRVFKQFF | TGCGCCAGCAGCCAAGGTCGAGTCTTTAAGCAGTTCTTC
. | . | TRBJ1-5 | 15 | TRBV11-2 | CASSPGWNHNQPQHF | TGTGCCAGCAGCCCCGGGTGGAACCACAATCAGCCCCAGCATTTT
. | once | TRBJ2-3 | 16 | TRBV28 | CASSFTPWSAADTQYF | TGTGCCAGCAGTTTCACCCCTTGGAGTGCTGCAGATACGCAGTATTTT
. | . | TRBJ2-7 | 18 | TRBV21-1 | CASSKEGGRKISSYEQYF | TGTGCCAGCAGCAAAGAAGGCGGGAGGAAAATAAGCTCCTACGAGCAGTACTTC
TRBD1 | . | TRBJ1-3 | 15 | TRBV18 | CASSRGTVSGNTIYF | TGTGCCAGCTCACGTGGGACAGTCTCTGGAAACACCATATATTTT
TRBD2 | . | TRBJ2-2 | 13 | TRBV19 | CASRTSGTGELFF | TGTGCCAGTAGAACTAGCGGGACCGGGGAGCTGTTTTTT
TRBD2 | . | TRBJ2-3 | 16 | TRBV27 | CATQTPRLAGLDTQYF | TGTGCCACCCAGACCCCCCGACTAGCGGGACTGGATACGCAGTATTTT
. | . | TRBJ2-3 | 16 | TRBV6-6 | CASSYSGGTSTDTQYF | TGTGCCAGCAGTTACTCTGGGGGAACTAGCACAGATACGCAGTATTTT
TRBD1 | . | TRBJ2-7 | 12 | TRBV29-1 | CSVLTGSYEQYF | TGCAGCGTATTGACAGGGTCCTACGAGCAGTACTTC
. | . | TRBJ2-1 | 11 | TRBV28 | CASSTPGEQFF | TGTGCCAGCTCGACCCCCGGCGAGCAGTTCTTC
. | . | TRBJ1-4 | 13 | TRBV28 | CASSPRDNEKLFF | TGTGCCAGCAGTCCCCGAGATAATGAAAAACTGTTTTTT
. | . | TRBJ2-7 | 13 | TRBV28 | CASTPGIPYEQYF | TGTGCCAGCACCCCTGGGATTCCCTACGAGCAGTACTTC
. | . | TRBJ2-5 | 15 | TRBV27 | CASSLSWDYQETQYF | TGTGCCAGCAGTTTATCTTGGGACTACCAAGAGACCCAGTACTTC
TRBD1 | . | TRBJ1-2 | 13 | TRBV5-1 | CASSRDRSYGYTF | TGCGCCAGCAGCCGGGACAGAAGCTATGGCTACACCTTC
. | medium-sized | TRBJ1-3 | 12 | TRBV7-2 | CASSLTGNTIYF | TGTGCCAGCAGCTTAACTGGAAACACCATATATTTT
TRBD1 | . | TRBJ2-3 | 16 | TRBV18 | CASSQPGQGSVDTQYF | TGTGCCAGCTCTCAACCGGGACAGGGTTCCGTAGATACGCAGTATTTT
. | . | TRBJ2-1 | 14 | TRBV7-9 | CASSSLGRRDEQFF | TGTGCCAGCAGCTCCCTAGGCCGACGGGATGAGCAGTTCTTC
TRBD1 | . | TRBJ1-2 | 14 | TRBV2 | CASSSGTGTYGYTF | TGTGCCAGCAGTTCCGGGACAGGGACCTATGGCTACACCTTC
. | . | TRBJ2-7 | 12 | TRBV19 | CASSSGVYEQYF | TGTGCCAGTAGTTCCGGGGTCTACGAGCAGTACTTC
. | . | TRBJ2-1 | 15 | TRBV7-2 | CASSLGSTPSNEQFF | TGTGCCAGCAGCCTAGGGAGTACCCCCTCCAATGAGCAGTTCTTC